The 21 T cell receptor beta chains presented below share a single source sample, sequenced in a study of CD8+ T cells in alopecia areata. Following extraction, RNA underwent reverse transcription to cDNA, which served as the sequencing template. Here immunoSEQ multiplex PCR was the method, and the copy in TCRdb shows in-frame clones only, minus some. This sample carries about 64,000 clones, roughly 45% of them seen once, and the ten largest clones take 45% to 60%. The sequenced sample was NKG2D-low CD8+ T cells sorted from blood. The receptors derive from a human donor with alopecia areata.

The V call is TRBV4-1, the J call TRBJ2-5; 8 bases are shared with TRBD2. The CDR3 has 15 amino acids. The V gene end was trimmed by 2 bases and the J gene end by 1 base; junction bases not matched to a gene: 3. Germline CDR1 reads MGHRA; CDR2 reads YSYEKL. The CDR3 region is CASSQQRGRQETQYF. The CDR3 DNA reads as TGCGCCAGCAGCCAACAGCGGGGGCGCCAAGAGACCCAGTACTTC.

The genes are TRBV11-1 and TRBJ2-7, with TRBD1 identical over 10 bases. The J segment lost 6 bases and the V segment lost 6 bases, leaving 11 bases of the junction unmatched. Germline CDR1 is SGHAT and CDR2 is FQDESV (reference sequence). The CDR3 runs 15 residues. As DNA, the CDR3 is TGTGCCAGCAGAGGTCCCCGGGACAGGGGTTCCGAGCAGTACTTC. Translation: CASRGPRDRGSEQYF. Full variable domain (rest looked up from reference TRBV11-1 and TRBJ2-7): EAEVAQSPRYKITEKSQAVAFWCDPISGHATLYWYRQILGQGPELLVQFQDESVVDDSQLPKDRFSAERLKGVDSTLKIQPAELGDSAMYLCASRGPRDRGSEQYFGPGTRLTVT.

V is TRBV4-3 and J is TRBJ2-3; the match to TRBD1 covers 11 bases. CDR1 and CDR2 (germline): LGHNA, YSLEER. V shed 5 bases, J shed 6 bases, and the junction held 7 bases outside the gene matches. This CDR3 spans 15 amino acids. The CDR3 bases are TGCGCCAGCAGCACCCGGACAGGGGGCAGGGATACGCAGTATTTT. Its translation: CASSTRTGGRDTQYF.

This chain connects TRBV11-1 to TRBJ1-2; no firm D call. Germline CDR1 is SGHAT and CDR2 is FQDESV (reference sequence). The CDR3 totals 13 residues. Trimming stripped 3 bases from V and 3 bases from J, with 8 bases between. CDR3 nucleotide sequence: TGTGCCAGCAGCTTTTCCGGAGACTATGGCTACACCTTC. Its protein is CASSFSGDYGYTF.

The sample holds a few counts of this clone. The chain carries TRBV7-2 and TRBJ1-1, with D unresolved. This CDR3 is 13 amino acids long. Trimming stripped 5 bases from V and 3 bases from J, with 10 bases between. Germline CDR1 is SGHTA and CDR2 is FQGNSA. The CDR3 spells CASSPGSYTEAFF. The CDR3, as DNA: TGTGCCAGCAGCCCCGGGAGCTACACTGAAGCTTTCTTT.

This clone has more than one count but fewer than ten. The chain is built from TRBV11-2 and TRBJ1-1; D gene ambiguous. Trimming removed 3 bases at V and 2 bases at J, with 4 bases between. CDR1 and CDR2 (germline): SGHAT, FQNNGV. The CDR3 runs to 12 residues. CDR3 DNA sequence: TGTGCCAGCAGCTTGTTCAACACTGAAGCTTTCTTT. This sequence encodes CASSLFNTEAFF.

This chain links TRBV30 with TRBJ1-5; 10 bases agree with TRBD1. The CDR3 sequence is 14 residues long. Per the germline V gene, CDR1 is GTSNPN and CDR2 is SVGIG (reference sequence). V lost 3 bases and J lost 5; bases outside the gene matches: 4. The chain's CDR3 is CAWSPGQGHQPQHF. The CDR3 nucleotides read TGTGCCTGGAGCCCGGGACAGGGGCATCAGCCCCAGCATTTT.

This clone came up a few times. This CDR3 is also generated by other DNA sequences in the sample. The J gene is TRBJ2-1, the V gene TRBV9, with D possibly called TRBD1 or TRBD2 (5 bases each). CDR1 SGDLS and CDR2 YYNGEE come from the germline V gene. The CDR3 runs 10 residues. The germline V and J ends were trimmed by 8 bases and 6 bases, with 6 bases remaining between them. Written as DNA, the CDR3 is TGTGCCAGTGGGGGCAATGAGCAGTTCTTC. Amino acid sequence: CASGGNEQFF.

The chain employs TRBV9 and TRBJ1-1, with TRBD1 matching 7 bases. Trimming removed 4 bases from V and 4 bases from J; junction bases left unmatched: 7. Germline-derived CDR1 and CDR2 are SGDLS and YYNGEE. CDR3 length equals 14 residues. This CDR3 reads CASSPRHRGTEAFF. The DNA for the CDR3 is TGTGCCAGCAGCCCCCGACACAGGGGCACTGAAGCTTTCTTT.

This clone turned up a few times. The V and J genes are TRBV19 and TRBJ2-1, with D uncertain. Trimming removed 6 bases from V and 4 bases from J, with 4 bases in between. This CDR3 has 11 amino acids. Germline values: CDR1 LNHDA, CDR2 SQIVND (reference sequence). In DNA, the CDR3 is TGTGCCAGTAGGGAGTACAATGAGCAGTTCTTC. This gives the protein CASREYNEQFF.

This clone was seen more than once but under ten times. The chain couples TRBV6-5 to TRBJ2-7, with 8 nucleotides matching TRBD2. Germline CDR1 reads MNHEY; CDR2 reads SVGAGI. This CDR3 has 15 residues. The V and J ends lost 0 bases and 2 bases, in that order; junction bases with no gene match: 3. CDR3 amino acids: CASSYSQAGAYEQYF. Here the CDR3 DNA reads TGTGCCAGCAGTTACTCACAAGCGGGAGCCTACGAGCAGTACTTC.

The CDR3 DNA reads TGTGCCAGCAGGACGACGGTGGACACTGAAGCTTTCTTT. This codes for CASRTTVDTEAFF. The chain uses TRBV11-2 and TRBJ1-1, with no clear D. Germline CDR1 reads SGHAT; CDR2 reads FQNNGV. V was shortened by 6 bases and J by 3 bases, with 11 bases between the two germline ends. This CDR3 region has 13 residues.

This clone was seen a few times. The chain recombines TRBV6-6 with TRBJ2-3, with D perhaps matching TRBD2 (7 bases). V was clipped by 8 bases and J by 5 bases, with 17 bases between them. The CDR3 is made up of 14 amino acids. Germline assignment: CDR1 MNHNY and CDR2 SVGAGI (reference sequence). CDR3: CASSPLGGRDTQYF. The DNA for the CDR3 is TGTGCCAGCTCTCCCTTGGGGGGGCGAGATACGCAGTATTTT.

The chain is built from TRBV11-2 and TRBJ1-2; D is uncertain. Germline-derived CDR1 and CDR2 are SGHAT and FQNNGV. The CDR3 runs to 13 residues. Deletions cut 4 bases from V and 4 bases from J, with 10 bases between. DNA for the CDR3: TGTGCCAGCAGCTCCTCCCCCCCCTATGGCTACACCTTC. It specifies CASSSSPPYGYTF.

This clone was observed a few times. The chain combines TRBV29-1 with TRBJ1-2; 7 bases align to TRBD1. The CDR3 length is 14 residues. The germline V gene has CDR1 SQVTM and CDR2 ANQGSEA. The trim removed 4 bases at V and 3 bases at J, leaving 8 bases unmatched. CDR3: CSVGRQGADYGYTF. In nucleotides, the CDR3 is TGCAGCGTTGGGCGACAGGGAGCGGACTATGGCTACACCTTC.

This clone occurred a few times. CDR3 sequence reads: CGPGTSGGDEQFF. CDR3 in DNA: TGTGGGCCCGGGACTAGCGGGGGCGATGAGCAGTTCTTC. V and J are TRBV7-9 and TRBJ2-1; the match to TRBD2 covers 14 bases. CDR3 length equals 13 residues. Germline CDR1 and CDR2: SEHNR and FQNEAQ (reference sequence).

This chain connects TRBV4-3 to TRBJ1-2; a weak D match, TRBD1 (6 bases). Trimming cost V 3 bases and J 4 bases, with 15 bases left between them. The CDR3 has 15 amino acids. Germline V lookup: CDR1 LGHNA, CDR2 YSLEER. The CDR3 DNA reads TGCGCCAGCAGCCAGGACAGACCCACTACCTATGGCTACACCTTC. It encodes CASSQDRPTTYGYTF.

The chain recombines TRBV2 with TRBJ2-7; D uncertain. V lost 6 bases to trimming and J lost 2 bases, with 5 bases between them. Germline CDR1 SNHLY, CDR2 FYNNEI. This CDR3 has 11 amino acids. The CDR3 protein is CASRLAYEQYF. For the CDR3, the DNA is TGTGCCAGCAGGTTGGCCTACGAGCAGTACTTC.

This clone has more than one count but fewer than ten. The V and J genes are TRBV7-9 and TRBJ2-7; D is uncertain. Trimming removed 6 bases from V and 7 bases from J, with 13 bases in between. There are 12 residues in the CDR3. The germline V gene encodes CDR1 SEHNR and CDR2 FQNEAQ (reference sequence). CDR3 in DNA: TGTGCCAGCAGAGATATTTCCGGGGAGCAGTACTTC. Protein: CASRDISGEQYF.

This clone was seen many times. This rearrangement joins TRBV27 to TRBJ2-2, with 8 positions matching TRBD1. Unmatched junction bases numbered 8, after V lost 4 bases and J lost 1 base. Per germline, CDR1 MNHEY and CDR2 SMNVEV (reference sequence). The CDR3 runs 17 residues. The DNA of the CDR3 is TGTGCCAGCAGTTCAATATACGGACAGGGGAACACCGGGGAGCTGTTTTTT. Encoded protein: CASSSIYGQGNTGELFF.

The genes are TRBV5-4 and TRBJ2-3; D remains unclear. Germline-derived CDR1 and CDR2 are SGHNT and YYREEE (reference sequence). The V gene lost 0 bases and the J gene lost 5 bases, with 13 bases spanning the gap. This CDR3 contains 15 residues. The chain's CDR3 is CASSLESGGLDTQYF. CDR3 sequence (DNA): TGTGCCAGCAGCTTGGAGTCCGGCGGCTTAGATACGCAGTATTTT.